This is a list of T cell receptor beta chains from one sample in a study of naive and memory T cell subsets. TCRdb re-called the UMI-ligation and nested PCR reads with MiXCR, one entry per CDR3 protein. The sample contains some 82,000 distinct CDR3 sequences, around 9% of which appear only once. Sequencing was carried out using naive CD8+ T cells from blood. The receptors shown here come from a human donor in good health. Each CDR3 is given with its conserved first and last residue. D genes are given only for firm matches. Not all rows give a size; the values are once, few, many and, for expanded clones, a class.

j_gene,d_gene,v_gene,abundance,CDR3aa,CDR3nt
TRBJ2-7,NA,TRBV4-1,few,CASSQGITGSYEQYF,TGCGCCAGCAGCCAAGGGATAACAGGGTCCTACGAGCAGTACTTC
TRBJ2-7,NA,TRBV4-1,few,CASSQVLVGEQYF,TGCGCCAGCAGCCAAGTACTAGTAGGCGAGCAGTACTTC
TRBJ2-7,TRBD2,TRBV27,few,CASSSPGLAGGYEQYF,TGTGCCAGCAGTTCTCCGGGACTAGCGGGAGGGTACGAGCAGTACTTC
TRBJ2-6,NA,TRBV19,many,CASKGSSGANVLTF,TGTGCCAGCAAGGGTAGCTCTGGGGCCAACGTCCTGACTTTC
TRBJ2-5,NA,TRBV6-2/TRBV6-3,NA,CASTQLWGPNQETQYF,TGTGCCAGCACCCAACTGTGGGGACCGAACCAAGAGACCCAGTACTTC
TRBJ2-6,NA,TRBV7-9,NA,CASSSRSSGANVLTF,TGTGCCAGCAGCTCCCGGTCCTCTGGGGCCAACGTCCTGACTTTC
TRBJ2-3,NA,TRBV2,NA,CASSEVGRSSTDTQYF,TGTGCCAGCAGTGAAGTTGGGCGGTCTAGCACAGATACGCAGTATTTT
TRBJ2-1,NA,TRBV28,many,CATGRMSSYNEQFF,TGTGCCACCGGCCGTATGAGCTCCTACAATGAGCAGTTCTTC
TRBJ2-1,NA,TRBV4-2,many,CASSQESQAGVHEQFF,TGTGCCAGCAGCCAAGAGTCGCAGGCAGGGGTACATGAGCAGTTCTTC
TRBJ2-3,NA,TRBV5-4,NA,CASTTGLGTDTQYF,TGTGCCAGCACCACGGGACTTGGAACAGATACGCAGTATTTT
TRBJ2-2,TRBD2,TRBV6-6,NA,CASRGTSGYTGELFF,TGTGCCAGCAGGGGGACTAGCGGATACACCGGGGAGCTGTTTTTT
TRBJ2-7,NA,TRBV20-1,many,CSARALTDHEQYF,TGCAGTGCTAGGGCCCTAACAGATCACGAGCAGTACTTC
TRBJ2-3,NA,TRBV29-1,many,CIVRRGFGTDTQYF,TGCATCGTGAGGCGGGGCTTTGGGACAGATACGCAGTATTTT
TRBJ1-4,NA,TRBV20-1,NA,CSARDRTEYEKLFF,TGCAGTGCTAGAGATCGTACCGAATATGAAAAACTGTTTTTT